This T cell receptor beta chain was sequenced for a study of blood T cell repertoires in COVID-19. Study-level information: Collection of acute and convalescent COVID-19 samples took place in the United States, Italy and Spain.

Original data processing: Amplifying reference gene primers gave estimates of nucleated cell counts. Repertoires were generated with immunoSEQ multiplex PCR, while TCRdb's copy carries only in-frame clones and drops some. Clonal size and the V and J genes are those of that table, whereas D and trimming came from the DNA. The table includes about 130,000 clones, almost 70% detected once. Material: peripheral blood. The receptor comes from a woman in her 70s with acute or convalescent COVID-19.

Here the CDR3 DNA reads TGCGCCAGCAGCCAGAACCGGGGGTCTGGGGCCAACGTCCTGACTTTC. It encodes CASSQNRGSGANVLTF. The chain joins TRBV5-1 to TRBJ2-6, with a weak D call TRBD2 (6 bases). CDR1 and CDR2 (germline): SGHRS, YFSETQ. The V and J ends lost 4 bases and 1 base respectively, with 12 bases between them. The CDR3 is made up of 16 amino acids. The entire variable domain, with the rest obtained from reference TRBV5-1 and TRBJ2-6, is as follows: KAGVTQTPRYLIKTRGQQVTLSCSPISGHRSVSWYQQTPGQGLQFLFEYFSETQRNKGNFPGRFSGRQFSNSRSEMNVSTLELGDSALYLCASSQNRGSGANVLTFGAGSRLTVL.